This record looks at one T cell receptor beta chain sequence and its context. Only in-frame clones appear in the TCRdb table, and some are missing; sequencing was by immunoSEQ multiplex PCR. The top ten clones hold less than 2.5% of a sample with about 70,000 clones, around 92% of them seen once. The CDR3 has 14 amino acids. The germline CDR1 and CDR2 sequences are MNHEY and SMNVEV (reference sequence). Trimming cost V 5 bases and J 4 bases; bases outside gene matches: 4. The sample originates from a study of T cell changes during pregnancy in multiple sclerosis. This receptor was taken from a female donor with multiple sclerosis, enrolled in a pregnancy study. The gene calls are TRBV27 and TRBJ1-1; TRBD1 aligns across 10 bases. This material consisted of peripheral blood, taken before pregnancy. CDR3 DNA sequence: TGTGCCAGCAGTCTAGACAGGGGGCTCACTGAAGCTTTCTTT. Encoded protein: CASSLDRGLTEAFF.